This TCR beta chain was retrieved from a study of OX40 agonist ivuxolimab in advanced cancers. Across the whole study: Partial responses were observed in three patients, of whom one had hepatocellular carcinoma and two had cutaneous melanoma.

Points from the study as a whole: There was clonal expansion of CD4+ and CD8+ blood T cells by week 6 at 0.1 to 3.0 mg/kg.

With 4 bases removed from V and 2 bases from J, the gap between germline ends came to 15 bases. CDR1 LNHNV and CDR2 YYDKDF come from the germline V gene (reference sequence). The CDR3 is 16 amino acids. Here immunoSEQ multiplex PCR was the method, and the copy in TCRdb shows in-frame clones only, minus some. The sample consists of fewer than 65,000 clones, about 94% of them appearing once. In regard to this clone: The antigen remains unidentified.

The gene calls are TRBV15 and TRBJ1-5; no firm D call. This receptor was identified in an adult with an advanced solid tumor such as melanoma, head and neck, liver or kidney cancer. This sample comprised CD4+ or CD8+ T cells sorted from blood, obtained in a trial of the OX40 agonist ivuxolimab. The CDR3 region is CATSTIRWGGNQPQHF. In DNA, the CDR3 is TGTGCCACCAGCACGATCCGGTGGGGAGGCAATCAGCCCCAGCATTTT.